These 26 T cell receptor beta chains were all obtained from the same sample, sequenced in a study of graft-versus-host responses after intestinal transplantation. For these receptors, no antigen is known. Some clones are missing from TCRdb's copy, which holds only in-frame ones; the method was immunoSEQ multiplex PCR. The profile shows under 45,000 clones, roughly 94% of them singletons. This sample comprised unstimulated CD4+ T cells sorted from spleen or lymph node cells, obtained before transplant. The receptors come from a human donor who was the organ donor for an intestinal transplant.

The chain recombines TRBV7-2 with TRBJ1-3, with TRBD1 as a possible D gene (5 bases). V was shortened by 2 bases and J by 0 bases, with 14 bases between the two germline ends. Germline lookup yields CDR1 SGHTA and CDR2 FQGNSA. The CDR3 is 17 residues long. CDR3 amino acids: CASSLLPGMSSGNTIYF. CDR3 bases: TGTGCCAGCAGCTTATTGCCAGGGATGAGCTCTGGAAACACCATATATTTT.

As concerns this clone: The limits of the CDR3 on the DNA are not certain, so only TCRdb's listed CDR3 is given. The V gene is TRBV7-2, the J gene TRBJ1-1; the tabulated D call, TRBD1, remains unverified against the DNA. The V gene's germline CDR1 is SGHTA and CDR2 FQGNSA. The CDR3 totals 18 residues, both ends included. CDR3: CASSFGPGDRSYGTEAFF.

This clone was found a few times. The chain recombines TRBV5-6 with TRBJ2-3, with TRBD1 matching 10 bases. The CDR3 runs 13 residues. V was pared by 4 bases and J by 5 bases, with 1 base of the junction left unmatched. Germline V gene data show CDR1 as SGHDT and CDR2 as YYEEEE. The CDR3 coding sequence is TGTGCCAGCAGCCGGACAGGGGGAGATACGCAGTATTTT. Its protein product is CASSRTGGDTQYF.

V and J are TRBV4-1 and TRBJ2-7; TRBD2 agrees at 8 bases. The trim removed 3 bases at V and 4 bases at J, leaving 8 bases unmatched. The CDR3 has 15 residues. Germline V CDR1 and CDR2: MGHRA, YSYEKL. The CDR3 DNA reads as TGCGCCAGCAGCCAGACTCGGGTAGCGGGGTACGAGCAGTACTTC. This gives the protein CASSQTRVAGYEQYF.

The J gene is TRBJ2-5, the V gene TRBV21-1; the listed D gene, TRBD2, was not tested against the DNA. The end of the DNA aligns better with TRBJ2-7, so the J call may be wrong. TRBV21-1 is a listed pseudogene. CDR3 size: 16 residues. The CDR3 region has the DNA TGTGCCAGCAGCAAAGAGGGACTAGCGGGGTACTACGAGCAGTACTTC. Translated: CASSKEGLAGYYEQYF.

V usage is TRBV6-1 and J usage is TRBJ2-7; 9 nucleotides match TRBD2. The CDR3 is 15 amino acids. Per germline, CDR1 MNHNS and CDR2 SASEGT. Trimming took 6 bases from V and 0 from J; bases not matched to a gene: 6. CDR3 residues: CASRRSGGSSYEQYF. As DNA, the CDR3 is TGTGCCAGCAGGCGAAGCGGGGGGTCCTCCTACGAGCAGTACTTC.

J is TRBJ2-5 and V is TRBV7-9; 10 bases line up with TRBD2. CDR3 length: 15 amino acids. The junction had 3 bases not matched to a gene; V was cut back by 0 bases and J by 5 bases. Germline-derived CDR1 and CDR2 are SEHNR and FQNEAQ (reference sequence). The CDR3 nucleotides are TGTGCCAGCAGCTTAGCAGCTAGCGGGGGTGAGACCCAGTACTTC. It specifies CASSLAASGGETQYF.

The gene calls are TRBV28 and TRBJ2-1; D is ambiguous. CDR3 length: 11 residues. V was trimmed by 1 base and J by 8 bases, leaving 3 bases between them. Germline V gene sequence: CDR1 MDHEN, CDR2 SYDVKM. CDR3 loop: CASSLFDEQFF. DNA for the CDR3: TGTGCCAGCAGTTTATTCGATGAGCAGTTCTTC.

The gene calls are TRBV5-4 and TRBJ2-1; TRBD2 agrees at 10 bases. This CDR3 has 16 amino acids. Germline V gives CDR1 SGHNT, CDR2 YYREEE (reference sequence). The ends lost 3 bases at V and 7 bases at J; junction bases unmatched: 10. The chain's CDR3 is CASSSKLAGQMNEQFF. In nucleotides, the CDR3 is TGTGCCAGCAGCTCGAAACTAGCGGGGCAAATGAATGAGCAGTTCTTC.

V usage is TRBV6-1 and J usage is TRBJ1-2; tentatively, D is TRBD1 (6 bases). The CDR3 runs 13 residues. V was clipped by 2 bases and J by 8 bases, with 12 bases between them. Germline-derived CDR1 and CDR2 are MNHNS and SASEGT. The CDR3 DNA is TGTGCCAGCAGTGAAACAGGGACCAGCGGCTACACCTTC. Translating it yields CASSETGTSGYTF.

V usage is TRBV28 and J usage is TRBJ2-5, with 9 bases fitting TRBD2. J lost 2 bases, V lost 2 bases, and 0 bases had no gene match. Germline V CDR1 and CDR2: MDHEN, SYDVKM. The CDR3 loop spans 14 amino acids. The CDR3 spells CASSLAGGQETQYF. DNA of the CDR3: TGTGCCAGCAGTTTAGCGGGGGGGCAAGAGACCCAGTACTTC.

The chain carries TRBV4-1 and TRBJ2-7; TRBD2 matches at 8 bases. The CDR3 length is 16 residues. V lost 4 bases to trimming and J lost 2 bases; unmatched junction nucleotides: 10. Germline CDR1 is MGHRA and CDR2 is YSYEKL. CDR3 loop: CASSRFAGGLPYEQYF. The CDR3 region has the DNA TGCGCCAGCAGCCGATTTGCGGGGGGCCTCCCCTACGAGCAGTACTTC.

The chain carries TRBV6-4 and TRBJ2-2; unclear D gene. Trimming shortened V by 2 bases and J by 2 bases, and 3 bases separated the two germline ends. There are 13 residues in the CDR3. The germline CDR1 and CDR2 sequences are MRHNA and SNTAGT. The CDR3 sequence: CASSDPNTGELFF. The CDR3 bases are TGTGCCAGCAGTGACCCCAACACCGGGGAGCTGTTTTTT.

J is TRBJ2-5 and V is TRBV5-4, with D perhaps matching TRBD1 (6 bases). Per the germline V gene, CDR1 is SGHNT and CDR2 is YYREEE (reference sequence). This CDR3 spans 13 amino acids. Deletions cut 3 bases from V and 3 bases from J, with 9 bases between. The CDR3: CASSWTAKETQYF. As DNA, the CDR3 is TGTGCCAGCAGCTGGACAGCCAAAGAGACCCAGTACTTC.

The chain combines TRBV4-1 with TRBJ1-2, with D unresolved. Trimming removed 0 bases from V and 8 bases from J, with 4 bases in between. Germline V lookup: CDR1 MGHRA, CDR2 YSYEKL. The CDR3 loop spans 11 amino acids. The CDR3 DNA is TGCGCCAGCAGCCAAGATGGGGGCTACACCTTC. It yields the protein CASSQDGGYTF.

This clone is a singleton in its sample. The chain has TRBV4-2 and TRBJ1-1; the match to TRBD1 covers 9 bases. This CDR3 region has 16 residues. CDR1 is LGHNA, CDR2 YNFKEQ, per germline. The ends lost 1 base at V and 3 bases at J; junction bases unmatched: 6. The DNA of the CDR3 is TGTGCCAGCAGCCAAGGAGACAGGGGGGGGGACACTGAAGCTTTCTTT. It specifies CASSQGDRGGDTEAFF.

The chain recombines TRBV4-1 with TRBJ2-5; D gene uncertain. The CDR3 is made up of 13 amino acids. The V and J ends lost 1 base and 0 bases respectively, with 3 bases between them. Germline CDR1 and CDR2: MGHRA and YSYEKL. This chain's CDR3 is CASSQAYQETQYF. The CDR3, as DNA: TGCGCCAGCAGCCAAGCCTACCAAGAGACCCAGTACTTC.

V usage is TRBV6-8 and J usage is TRBJ2-7, with D tentatively TRBD1 (6 bases). Trimming cost V 5 bases and J 4 bases, with 9 bases left between them. The length of the CDR3 is 12 residues. Germline V gene lookup returns CDR1 MNHGY and CDR2 SAAAGT. The CDR3 spells CASSPQGYEQYF. Written as DNA, the CDR3 is TGTGCCAGCAGTCCACAGGGATACGAGCAGTACTTC.

The chain joins TRBV7-9 to TRBJ2-5, with D possibly TRBD1 on 5 matching bases. V lost 11 bases and J 5 bases, leaving 15 bases between the germline ends. Germline loops: CDR1 SEHNR, CDR2 FQNEAQ (reference sequence). CDR3 length: 12 residues. For the CDR3, the DNA is TGTGCCGTCCTCAGGGTAACCGAGACCCAGTACTTC. Translated: CAVLRVTETQYF.

The rearrangement uses TRBV28 and TRBJ1-2, with D hard to call. The CDR3 covers 13 residues. The germline V gene has CDR1 MDHEN and CDR2 SYDVKM. With 2 bases removed from V and 4 bases from J, the gap between germline ends came to 8 bases. The CDR3 sequence is CASSLAGTYGYTF. The CDR3 DNA sequence: TGTGCCAGCAGTTTAGCGGGAACCTATGGCTACACCTTC.

V gene TRBV7-6 combines with J gene TRBJ2-3; 10 bases fit TRBD2. This CDR3 has 15 residues. The germline V gene encodes CDR1 SGHVS and CDR2 FNYEAQ. J gave up 2 bases and V 6 bases, and 5 bases lay outside the gene matches. The CDR3 protein is CASRGLAVATDTQYF. CDR3 coding DNA: TGTGCCAGCAGAGGACTAGCGGTGGCCACAGATACGCAGTATTTT.

This rearrangement joins TRBV4-3 to TRBJ1-6, with unresolved D. CDR1 and CDR2 from the germline V gene are LGHNA and YSLEER. The V end was cut by 3 bases, the J end by 0 bases, with 12 bases between. This CDR3 is 17 amino acids long. This CDR3 is CASSHLPGSSYNSPLHF. Written as DNA, the CDR3 is TGCGCCAGCAGCCACCTCCCAGGCAGCTCCTATAATTCACCCCTCCACTTT.

This chain connects TRBV2 to TRBJ2-3; tentatively, D is TRBD2 (5 bases). The CDR3 runs to 17 residues. Trimming pared 0 bases from V and 6 bases from J, leaving 19 bases between. From germline, CDR1 is SNHLY and CDR2 FYNNEI. The CDR3 protein is CASSEARPPAEGDTQYF. The CDR3 nucleotides read TGTGCCAGCAGTGAAGCGCGCCCCCCAGCGGAAGGGGATACGCAGTATTTT.

This clone is a singleton in its sample. The rearrangement links TRBV30 to TRBJ1-2, with D maybe TRBD1 (5 bases). V lost 2 bases and J lost 4, with 17 bases in between. In germline, CDR1 is GTSNPN, CDR2 SVGIG (reference sequence). The CDR3 is 15 amino acids. The chain's CDR3 is CAWSRDRGMTYGYTF. The CDR3 region has the DNA TGTGCCTGGAGTCGGGACCGGGGTATGACCTATGGCTACACCTTC.

The chain employs TRBV30 and TRBJ1-1; 8 nucleotides agree with TRBD1. The CDR3 totals 15 residues. Germline CDR1 and CDR2: GTSNPN and SVGIG (reference sequence). Trimming at V came to 3 bases and at J to 1 base, leaving 7 bases not matched to a gene. CDR3 sequence reads: CAWSIWTGRNTEAFF. In nucleotides, the CDR3 is TGTGCCTGGAGCATTTGGACAGGGAGGAACACTGAAGCTTTCTTT.

This rearrangement joins TRBV18 to TRBJ1-2; 9 nucleotides line up with TRBD1. The CDR3 is made up of 15 amino acids. CDR1 is KGHSH and CDR2 is LQKENI in the germline V gene. The J segment lost 4 bases and the V segment lost 4 bases, leaving 7 bases of the junction unmatched. DNA of the CDR3: TGTGCCAGCTCACTCGGGACAGGGCCTCTCTATGGCTACACCTTC. Its protein is CASSLGTGPLYGYTF.